This T cell receptor (beta chain) stems from a study of blood T cells in healthy people across ages. About the study: Capture via template switching afforded approximately one barcoded beta molecule per two T cells.

The CDR3 covers 14 residues. CDR1 SEHNR and CDR2 FQNEAQ come from the germline V gene (reference sequence). Trimming shortened V by 10 bases and J by 4 bases, and 19 bases separated the two germline ends. Study results and limitations: Roughly linearly, TCR beta diversity per million T cells fell as age increased. Versus aged donors, long-lived donors had higher diversity and more naive CD4+ cells.

Comment on this clonotype: Its antigen is unidentified.

Primers used in a second PCR of about 6 to 11 cycles were a sample-barcoded 5' primer and a J-beta primer mix. Every sample returned 2.5 million or more CDR3-containing paired-end reads. TCRdb analysed the 5' RACE reads with MiXCR anew, one entry per CDR3 protein. The profile shows around 990,000 distinct CDR3 sequences, around 27% of them singletons. The same data also went into a second study, on T cells of mothers and their children.

The chain couples TRBV7-9 to TRBJ2-5; D is ambiguous. The sequence was obtained from a girl between 2 and 10 years old in good health. What was sequenced was blood. The CDR3 here is CAIPEWGFGETQYF. The CDR3 bases are TGTGCCATCCCCGAGTGGGGATTCGGAGAGACCCAGTACTTC. Combining the CDR3 with reference TRBV7-9 and TRBJ2-5 gives the whole variable domain DTGVSQNPRHKITKRGQNVTFRCDPISEHNRLYWYRQTLGQGPEFLTYFQNEAQLEKSRLLSDRFSAERPKGSFSTLEIQRTEQGDSAMYLCAIPEWGFGETQYFGPGTRLLVL.